The T cell receptor beta chain under discussion was sequenced for a study of breast tumors, draining lymph nodes, adjacent tissues. Trimming took off 3 bases at V and 6 bases at J, with 16 bases between the two ends. In germline, CDR1 is SGHRS, CDR2 YFSETQ. The CDR3 extends over 15 amino acids. TCRdb independently ran MiXCR on the multiplex PCR reads; one entry per CDR3 protein. The data contain 150,000 to 250,000 distinct CDR3 sequences, around 29% of them seen just once; the ten biggest clones take up roughly 4%. Axillary draining lymph nodes of breast cancer patients supplied the node samples. The V gene is TRBV5-1, the J gene TRBJ1-3, with D hard to call. The sample was axillary lymph node tissue. This TCR was sampled from a female donor with breast cancer. Some clones in this sample may be carry-over from other donors' samples. The CDR3 spells CASSSLAGAINTIYF. CDR3 nucleotide sequence: TGCGCCAGCAGCTCCCTAGCGGGAGCTATAAACACCATATATTTT.